This entry features one T cell receptor beta chain sequence. This entry comes from a study of T cell changes during pregnancy in multiple sclerosis. TCRdb keeps only in-frame clones here, not all; method: immunoSEQ multiplex PCR. The sample includes around 53,000 clones, more than 90% of them seen just once. Sequenced here: CD8+ T cells from peripheral blood mononuclear cells, sampled before pregnancy. The receptor comes from a female donor with multiple sclerosis, enrolled in a pregnancy study.

The CDR3 reads CSAPLQGTEAFF. For the CDR3, the DNA is TGCAGCGCCCCACTTCAGGGTACTGAAGCTTTCTTT. The V and J genes are TRBV29-1 and TRBJ1-1, with D possibly being TRBD1 (5 bases). The germline gives CDR1 SQVTM, CDR2 ANQGSEA. Trimming stripped 7 bases from V and 5 bases from J, with 14 bases between. The CDR3 runs to 12 residues.